This section outlines one T cell receptor beta chain sequence together with its context. Antigen unknown. This sample is drawn from a study of shared clonotypes between healthy human individuals. Study information: The cohort had a couple of women and a few men, ages 18 to 49. Broader study findings: The study drew on few donors, limiting represented genetic and exposure-history diversity. On the whole, naive subsets had larger estimated richness than memory subsets had.

Produced via immunoSEQ multiplex PCR; TCRdb's table is partial and in-frame only. The sample carries about 1 million clones, roughly 80% recorded once. Those who donated, Caucasian adults without exception, all lived in Nashville, Tennessee. Germline CDR1 and CDR2: LNHDA and SQIVND (reference sequence). Trimming removed 3 bases from V and 5 bases from J; junction bases left unmatched: 12. This CDR3 has 17 amino acids. The sample was memory CD4+ T cells sorted from blood. The sample's subset: CD45RA-negative fraction. The TCR was taken from a man younger than 35 in good health. V is TRBV19 and J is TRBJ2-2; the match to TRBD2 covers 7 bases. DNA for the CDR3: TGTGCCAGTAGTATCACGAACGTCCCGGGGGGTACCGGGGAGCTGTTTTTT. Protein sequence: CASSITNVPGGTGELFF.